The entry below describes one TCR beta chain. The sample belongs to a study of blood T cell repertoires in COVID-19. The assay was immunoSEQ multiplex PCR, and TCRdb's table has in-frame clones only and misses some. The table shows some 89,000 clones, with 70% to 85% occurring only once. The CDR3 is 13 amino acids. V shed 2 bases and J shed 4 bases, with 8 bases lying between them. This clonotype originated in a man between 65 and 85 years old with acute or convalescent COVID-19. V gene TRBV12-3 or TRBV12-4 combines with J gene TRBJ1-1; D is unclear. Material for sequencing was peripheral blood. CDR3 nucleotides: TGTGCCAGCAGTTTACAACAGTCCACTGAAGCTTTCTTT. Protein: CASSLQQSTEAFF.